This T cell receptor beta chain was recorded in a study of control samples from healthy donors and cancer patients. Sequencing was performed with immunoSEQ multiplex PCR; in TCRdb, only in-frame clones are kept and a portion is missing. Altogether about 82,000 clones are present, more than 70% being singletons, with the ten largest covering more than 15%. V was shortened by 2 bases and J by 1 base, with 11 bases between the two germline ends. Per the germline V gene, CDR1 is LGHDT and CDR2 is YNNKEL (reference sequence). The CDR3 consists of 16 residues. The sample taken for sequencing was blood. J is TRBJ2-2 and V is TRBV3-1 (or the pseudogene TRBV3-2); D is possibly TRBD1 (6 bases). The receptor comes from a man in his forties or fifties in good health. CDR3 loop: CASSQTTGMNTGELFF. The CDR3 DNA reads TGTGCCAGCAGCCAAACTACAGGGATGAACACCGGGGAGCTGTTTTTT.